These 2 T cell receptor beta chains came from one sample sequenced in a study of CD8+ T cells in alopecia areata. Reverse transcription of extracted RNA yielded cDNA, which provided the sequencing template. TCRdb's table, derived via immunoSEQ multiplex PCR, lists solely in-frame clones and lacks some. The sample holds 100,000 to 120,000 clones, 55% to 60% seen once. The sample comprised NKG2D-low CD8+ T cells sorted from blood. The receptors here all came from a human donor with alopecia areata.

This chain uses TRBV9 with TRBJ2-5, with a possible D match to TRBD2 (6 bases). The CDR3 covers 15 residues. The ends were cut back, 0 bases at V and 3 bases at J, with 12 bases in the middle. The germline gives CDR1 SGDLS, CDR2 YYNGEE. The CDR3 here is CASSVEGRKEETQYF. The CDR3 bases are TGTGCCAGCAGCGTAGAAGGGAGGAAAGAAGAGACCCAGTACTTC. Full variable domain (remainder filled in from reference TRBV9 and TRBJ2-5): DSGVTQTPKHLITATGQRVTLRCSPRSGDLSVYWYQQSLDQGLQFLIQYYNGEERAKGNILERFSAQQFPDLHSELNLSSLELGDSALYFCASSVEGRKEETQYFGPGTRLLVL.

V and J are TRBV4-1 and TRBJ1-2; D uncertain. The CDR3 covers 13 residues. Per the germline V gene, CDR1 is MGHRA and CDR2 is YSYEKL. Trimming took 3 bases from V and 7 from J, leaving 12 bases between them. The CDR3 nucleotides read TGCGCCAGCAGCCAGCTAGGAAGGAGTGGCTACACCTTC. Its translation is CASSQLGRSGYTF.